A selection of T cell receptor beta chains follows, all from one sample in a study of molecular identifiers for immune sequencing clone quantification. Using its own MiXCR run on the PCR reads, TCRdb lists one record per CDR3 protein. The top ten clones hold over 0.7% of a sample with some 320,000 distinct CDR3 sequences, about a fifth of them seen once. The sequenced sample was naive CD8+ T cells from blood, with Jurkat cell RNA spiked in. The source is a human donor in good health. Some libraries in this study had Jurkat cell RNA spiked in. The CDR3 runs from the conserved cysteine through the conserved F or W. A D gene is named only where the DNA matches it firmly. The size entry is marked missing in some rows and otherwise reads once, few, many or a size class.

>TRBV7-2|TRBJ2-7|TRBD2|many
TGTGCCAGCAGTTGGACTAGCGGGGGGGCCTACGAGCAGTACTTC
CASSWTSGGAYEQYF
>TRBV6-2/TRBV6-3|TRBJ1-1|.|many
TGTGCCAGCAGTTACATTCGCCATGGAGCTTTCTTT
CASSYIRHGAFF
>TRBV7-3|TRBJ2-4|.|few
TGTGCCAGCAGCCCCCCCCCGGAAAACATTCAGTACTTC
CASSPPPENIQYF
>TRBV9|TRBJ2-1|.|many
TGTGCCAGCAGCGTCTCCTACAATGAGCAGTTCTTC
CASSVSYNEQFF
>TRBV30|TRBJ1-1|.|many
TGTGCCTGGAGTGATAGTGACCGTTATACTGAAGCTTTCTTT
CAWSDSDRYTEAFF
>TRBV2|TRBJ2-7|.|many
TGTGCCAGCAGTGAAACCCGGAACGAGCAGTACTTC
CASSETRNEQYF
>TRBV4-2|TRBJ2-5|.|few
TGTGCCAGCAGCCAAGGAATGGGTCTAGCGTTTCTGTACCAAGAGACCCAGTACTTC
CASSQGMGLAFLYQETQYF
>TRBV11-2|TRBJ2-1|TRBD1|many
TGTGCCAGCAGCGAGGGGGCCTCCTACAATGAGCAGTTCTTC
CASSEGASYNEQFF
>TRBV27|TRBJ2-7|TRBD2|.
TGTGCCAGCAGTCCCGGGACTAGCGGGTATTACGAGCAGTACTTC
CASSPGTSGYYEQYF
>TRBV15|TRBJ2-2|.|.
TGTGCCACCGCCTTTCGGGGTCCGAGAACCGGGGAGCTGTTTTTT
CATAFRGPRTGELFF
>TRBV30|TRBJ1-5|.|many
TGTGCCTGGAGTCTGTATGGTTATAGCAATCAGCCCCAGCATTTT
CAWSLYGYSNQPQHF
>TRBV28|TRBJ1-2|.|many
TGTGCCAGCAGTTTAGGACAAACTAACTATGGCTACACCTTC
CASSLGQTNYGYTF
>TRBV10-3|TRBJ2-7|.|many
TGTGCCATCAGTGATAGTCTCTCCTACGAGCAGTACTTC
CAISDSLSYEQYF
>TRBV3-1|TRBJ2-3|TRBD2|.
TGTGCCAGCAGCCAAGAAGGCCTAGCGGGAGGGCCGAGCACAGATACGCAGTATTTT
CASSQEGLAGGPSTDTQYF
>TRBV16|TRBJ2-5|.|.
TGTGCCAGCAGCCAATCTGCTTACCAAGAGACCCAGTACTTC
CASSQSAYQETQYF